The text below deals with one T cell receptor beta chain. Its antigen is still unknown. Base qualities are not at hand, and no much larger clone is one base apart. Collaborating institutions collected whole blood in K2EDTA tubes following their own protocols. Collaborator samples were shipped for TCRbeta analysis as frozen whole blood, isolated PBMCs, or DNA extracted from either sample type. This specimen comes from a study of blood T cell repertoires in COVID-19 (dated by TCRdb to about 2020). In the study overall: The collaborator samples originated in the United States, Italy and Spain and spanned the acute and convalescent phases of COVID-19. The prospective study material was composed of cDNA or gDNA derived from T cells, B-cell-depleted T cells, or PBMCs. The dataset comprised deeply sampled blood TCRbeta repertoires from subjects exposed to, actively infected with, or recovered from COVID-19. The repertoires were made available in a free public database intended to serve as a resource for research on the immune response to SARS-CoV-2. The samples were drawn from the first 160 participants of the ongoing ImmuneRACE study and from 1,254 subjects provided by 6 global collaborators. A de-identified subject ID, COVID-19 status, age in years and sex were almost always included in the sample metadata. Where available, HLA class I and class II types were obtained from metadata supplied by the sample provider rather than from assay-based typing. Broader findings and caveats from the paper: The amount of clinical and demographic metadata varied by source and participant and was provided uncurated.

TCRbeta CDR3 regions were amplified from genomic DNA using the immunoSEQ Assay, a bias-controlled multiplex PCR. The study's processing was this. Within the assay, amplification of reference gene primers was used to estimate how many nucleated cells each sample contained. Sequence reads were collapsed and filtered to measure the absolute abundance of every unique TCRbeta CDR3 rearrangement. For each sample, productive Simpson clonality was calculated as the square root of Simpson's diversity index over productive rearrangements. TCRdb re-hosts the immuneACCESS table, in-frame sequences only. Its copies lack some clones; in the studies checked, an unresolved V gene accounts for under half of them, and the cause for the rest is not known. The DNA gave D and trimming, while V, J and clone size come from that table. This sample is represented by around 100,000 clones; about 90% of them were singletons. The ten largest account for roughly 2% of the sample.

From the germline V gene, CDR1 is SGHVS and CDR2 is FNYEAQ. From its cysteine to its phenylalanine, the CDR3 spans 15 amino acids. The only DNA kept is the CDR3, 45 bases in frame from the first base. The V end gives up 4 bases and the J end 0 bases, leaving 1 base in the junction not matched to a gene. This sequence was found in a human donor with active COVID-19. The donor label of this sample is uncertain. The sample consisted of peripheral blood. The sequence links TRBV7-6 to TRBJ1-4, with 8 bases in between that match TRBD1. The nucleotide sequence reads TGTGCCAGCAGCTCACAGGGGGCAACTAATGAAAAACTGTTTTTT. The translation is CASSSQGATNEKLFF. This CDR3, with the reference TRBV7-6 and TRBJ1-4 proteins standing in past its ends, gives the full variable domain GAGVSQSPRYKVTKRGQDVALRCDPISGHVSLYWYRQALGQGPEFLTYFNYEAQQDKSGLPNDRFSAERPEGSISTLTIQRTEQRDSAMYRCASSSQGATNEKLFFGSGTQLSVL.